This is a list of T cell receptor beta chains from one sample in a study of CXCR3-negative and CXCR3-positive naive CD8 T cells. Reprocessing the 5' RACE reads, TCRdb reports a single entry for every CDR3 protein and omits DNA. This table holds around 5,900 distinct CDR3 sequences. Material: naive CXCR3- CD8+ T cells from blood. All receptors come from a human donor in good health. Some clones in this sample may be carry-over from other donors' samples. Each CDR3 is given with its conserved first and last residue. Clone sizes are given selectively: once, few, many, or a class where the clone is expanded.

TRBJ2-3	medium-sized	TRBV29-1	CSVPGHLKDTQYF
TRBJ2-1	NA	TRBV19	CASSPGGASNEQFF
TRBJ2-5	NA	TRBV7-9	CASSLAHERETQYF
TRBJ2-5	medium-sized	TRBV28	CASSLGETQYF
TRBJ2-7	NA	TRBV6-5	CASSYFDEQYF
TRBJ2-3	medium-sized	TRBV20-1	CSATSGEGGDTQYF
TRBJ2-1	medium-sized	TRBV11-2	CASSGGTSRYYNEQFF
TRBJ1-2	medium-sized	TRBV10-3	CAISESALGANYGYTF
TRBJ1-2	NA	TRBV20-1	CSATKGTGTSNYGYTF
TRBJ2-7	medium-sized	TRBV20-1	CSATGPSTAFEQYF
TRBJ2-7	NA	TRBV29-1	CSVEGGTISSYEQYF
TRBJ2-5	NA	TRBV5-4	CASSLVGQETQYF
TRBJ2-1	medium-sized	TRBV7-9	CASSSSGTRIPNEQFF
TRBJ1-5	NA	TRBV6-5	CASKRGMAFNQPQHF
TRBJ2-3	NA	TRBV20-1	CSARDLSSGASDTQYF
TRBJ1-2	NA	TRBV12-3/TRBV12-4	CASSPGQPYGYTF
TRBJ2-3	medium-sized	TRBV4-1	CASSHHVAGRTDTQYF
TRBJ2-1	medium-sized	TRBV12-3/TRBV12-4	CASSSSDEYNEQFF
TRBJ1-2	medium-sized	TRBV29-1	CSVVGGAGYGYTF
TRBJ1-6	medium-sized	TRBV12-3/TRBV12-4	CASSLAFTRGSNSPLHF
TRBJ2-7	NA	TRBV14	CASSQLGQGNEQYF
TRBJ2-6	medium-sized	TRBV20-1	CSAHAAGTSSGANVLTF
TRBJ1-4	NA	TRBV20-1	CSARETGGREKLFF
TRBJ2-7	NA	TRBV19	CASSILGGNSYEQYF
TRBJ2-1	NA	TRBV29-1	CSVARGLSYEQYF
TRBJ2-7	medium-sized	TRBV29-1	CSVVLAGAYEQYF
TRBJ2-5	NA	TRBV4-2	CASSQPSGVWQETQYF
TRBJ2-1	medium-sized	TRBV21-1	CASSKHSTGNSYNEQFF
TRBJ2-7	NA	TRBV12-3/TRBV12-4	CASSASVYEQYF
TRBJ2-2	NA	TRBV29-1	CSVTGNTGELFFF
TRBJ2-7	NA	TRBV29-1	CSVAGTGGEQYF
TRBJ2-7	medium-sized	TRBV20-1	CSARVLSSYEQYF
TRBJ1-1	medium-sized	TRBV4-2	CASSQATVTEAFF
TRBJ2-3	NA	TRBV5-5	CASSLDVDTQYF
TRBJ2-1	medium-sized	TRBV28	CASIGLQYNEQFF
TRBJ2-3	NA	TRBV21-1	CASSKALYRGGTDTQYF